This TCR beta chain came from a study of shared clonotypes between healthy human individuals. About the research overall: The donor pool was made up of two women and a few men aged 18 to 49.

The CDR3 covers 15 residues. Germline V gene data show CDR1 as SGHRS and CDR2 as YFSETQ. V was trimmed by 0 bases and J by 1 base, leaving 10 bases between them. As regards this clone: Its antigen is as yet unknown.

Sequencing used immunoSEQ multiplex PCR; TCRdb keeps in-frame clones, though not all of them. The sample carries under 650,000 clones, 90% to 96% recorded once. Study-level results: When naive CD4 clonotypes were compared across a few donors, roughly 4.9% were shared. Clonotypes which were not shared had lower generation probabilities than clonotypes that all four donors shared. Sorted-subset sequencing, rarefaction showed, was incomplete despite large depth.

This sequence joins TRBV5-1 and TRBJ1-1; possibly TRBD1 for D (5 bases). The clonotype originates from a woman in her 30s in good health. The sequenced material came from naive CD4+ T cells sorted from blood. Indicated subset: CD45RA+ positively selected. The CDR3 region is CASSLVAGQNTEAFF. The CDR3 region has the DNA TGCGCCAGCAGCTTGGTCGCCGGACAGAACACTGAAGCTTTCTTT.